Presented here are 16 T cell receptor beta chains from one specimen sequenced in a study of cytomegalovirus exposure and HLA in healthy donors. The PCR was carried out with 60 Vbeta primers and 13 Jbeta primers. Only in-frame clones appear in the TCRdb table, and some are missing; sequencing was by immunoSEQ multiplex PCR. The profile covers a few hundred thousand clones, with 70% to 90% appearing a single time and approximately 8.4% taken by the ten largest. The sample consisted of PBMCs. The receptor source for this set is an older woman in good health and CMV-seropositive.

This chain uses TRBV19 with TRBJ1-1; no clear D. In germline, CDR1 is LNHDA, CDR2 SQIVND (reference sequence). CDR3 size: 14 residues. The ends were cut back, 1 base at V and 1 base at J, with 7 bases in the middle. The CDR3 bases are TGTGCCAGTAGTATAGGGCGGAAGAACACTGAAGCTTTCTTT. Translating it yields CASSIGRKNTEAFF.

V gene TRBV15 combines with J gene TRBJ2-5; D remains unclear. This CDR3 region has 14 residues. The germline gives CDR1 LNHNV, CDR2 YYDKDF (reference sequence). The V and J ends lost 0 bases and 7 bases respectively, with 12 bases between them. CDR3 DNA sequence: TGTGCCACCAGCAGAGATTCTAAGAGGATGACCCAGTACTTC. Its protein is CATSRDSKRMTQYF. Supplemented by reference TRBV15 and TRBJ2-5, the full variable domain reads DAMVIQNPRYQVTQFGKPVTLSCSQTLNHNVMYWYQQKSSQAPKLLFHYYDKDFNNEADTPDNFQSRRPNTSFCFLDIRSPGLGDTAMYLCATSRDSKRMTQYFGPGTRLLVL.

This clone was counted once. The chain uses TRBV7-2 and TRBJ1-2; 10 nucleotides line up with TRBD1. V lost 4 bases and J lost 8; bases outside the gene matches: 4. CDR3 length: 13 residues. CDR1 is SGHTA, CDR2 FQGNSA, per germline. As DNA, the CDR3 is TGTGCCAGCAGCTGGGGACAGGGGTACGGCTACACCTTC. Its protein is CASSWGQGYGYTF.

This clone was observed once. The gene calls are TRBV29-1 and TRBJ1-1, with D maybe TRBD1 (6 bases). The V gene's germline CDR1 is SQVTM and CDR2 ANQGSEA. There are 13 residues in the CDR3. V was trimmed by 7 bases and J by 1 base, leaving 13 bases between them. The CDR3 region is CSAEGQTNTEAFF. CDR3 nucleotides: TGCAGCGCCGAAGGACAGACGAACACTGAAGCTTTCTTT.

The V gene is TRBV27, the J gene TRBJ2-1; 8 bases map to TRBD2. With 2 bases clipped from V and 3 bases from J, the junction kept 6 bases outside the gene matches. The CDR3 spans 16 residues. Germline CDR1 reads MNHEY; CDR2 reads SMNVEV (reference sequence). CDR3 sequence reads: CASSLVAGGLYNEQFF. The DNA of the CDR3 is TGTGCCAGCAGTTTAGTTGCGGGAGGCCTCTACAATGAGCAGTTCTTC.

V is TRBV28 and J is TRBJ1-5; 9 bases are shared with TRBD1. Germline CDR1 is MDHEN and CDR2 is SYDVKM. The CDR3 length is 15 residues. The trim removed 8 bases at V and 6 bases at J, leaving 11 bases unmatched. The CDR3 DNA sequence: TGTGCCAGCCAGGGACAGGGCCGATGGATTCAGCCCCAGCATTTT. It specifies CASQGQGRWIQPQHF.

CDR3 loop: CASSQDYSGGLNTEAFF. DNA of the CDR3: TGTGCCAGCAGCCAAGATTACTCAGGGGGGTTGAACACTGAAGCTTTCTTT. The chain uses TRBV4-2 and TRBJ1-1; 7 bases line up with TRBD1. CDR3 length equals 17 residues. Germline trimming cut 0 bases from V and 0 bases from J; bases unmatched to any gene: 7. CDR1 is LGHNA and CDR2 is YNFKEQ in the germline V gene.

The V and J genes are TRBV15 and TRBJ1-5, with TRBD1 matching 10 bases. This CDR3 contains 16 residues. The junction had 10 bases not matched to a gene; V was cut back by 4 bases and J by 7 bases. Per the germline V gene, CDR1 is LNHNV and CDR2 is YYDKDF (reference sequence). The CDR3 region is CATSTPLRTGGQPQHF. CDR3 nucleotides: TGTGCCACCAGCACCCCGCTGAGGACAGGGGGGCAGCCCCAGCATTTT.

The chain uses TRBV29-1 and TRBJ2-1, with 8 bases identical to TRBD1. The CDR3 totals 16 residues. CDR1 and CDR2 from the germline V gene are SQVTM and ANQGSEA. Losses at the gene ends were 5 bases for V and 12 bases for J; bases not matched to a gene: 21. The chain's CDR3 is CSVLPPGQGTGSWQFF. CDR3 DNA: TGCAGCGTTCTCCCCCCTGGACAGGGTACGGGTTCATGGCAGTTCTTC.

V is TRBV29-1 and J is TRBJ2-2, with 12 bases lining up with TRBD2. In germline, CDR1 is SQVTM, CDR2 ANQGSEA. The junction had 5 bases not matched to a gene; V was cut back by 5 bases and J by 4 bases. CDR3 length: 15 residues. CDR3 in amino acids: CSVSGLAGPTGELFF. The CDR3 DNA reads as TGCAGCGTTTCCGGACTAGCGGGACCCACCGGGGAGCTGTTTTTT.

The rearrangement links TRBV10-3 to TRBJ1-1, with D perhaps matching TRBD1 (6 bases). The CDR3 extends over 14 amino acids. V lost 6 bases and J lost 0, with 11 bases in between. In germline, CDR1 is ENHRY, CDR2 SYGVKD. The CDR3 region has the DNA TGTGCCATCAGAGAGACAGGACTGAACACTGAAGCTTTCTTT. Its translation is CAIRETGLNTEAFF.

The DNA of the CDR3 is TGTGCCATCACCCCGGGAGCTTCTGACGAGCAGTACTTC. Amino acids: CAITPGASDEQYF. This chain uses TRBV10-3 with TRBJ2-7; a possible D gene is TRBD2 (6 bases). The V end lost 7 bases, the J end lost 5 bases, and 15 bases lay between the germline ends. CDR1 and CDR2 (germline): ENHRY, SYGVKD. The CDR3 length is 13 residues.

The chain uses TRBV11-2 and TRBJ1-1, with TRBD1 identical over 10 bases. The V gene end was trimmed by 4 bases and the J gene end by 2 bases; junction bases not matched to a gene: 4. CDR3 size: 15 residues. The germline gives CDR1 SGHAT, CDR2 FQNNGV. CDR3 sequence reads: CASSWGTGANTEAFF. The CDR3 DNA is TGTGCCAGCAGCTGGGGGACAGGGGCAAACACTGAAGCTTTCTTT.

The V gene is TRBV19, the J gene TRBJ2-7; D perhaps matches TRBD1 (6 bases). Trimming removed 5 bases from V and 2 bases from J, with 16 bases in between. This CDR3 region has 15 residues. From germline, CDR1 is LNHDA and CDR2 SQIVND (reference sequence). CDR3 sequence (DNA): TGTGCCAGTAGTTCACAGGGACGCACTACCTACGAGCAGTACTTC. Encoded protein: CASSSQGRTTYEQYF.

The chain has TRBV5-1 and TRBJ1-2; TRBD1 matches 9 bases. Trimming removed 2 bases from V and 8 bases from J; junction bases left unmatched: 10. Germline CDR1 is SGHRS and CDR2 is YFSETQ. The CDR3 has 15 amino acids. The CDR3 is CASSFTGGAERGYTF. CDR3 DNA sequence: TGCGCCAGCAGCTTCACAGGGGGCGCCGAGCGGGGCTACACCTTC.

The chain carries TRBV28 and TRBJ2-7, with TRBD1 identical over 7 bases. The V gene end was trimmed by 7 bases and the J gene end by 1 base; junction bases not matched to a gene: 4. The CDR3 has 13 residues. Germline V gene lookup returns CDR1 MDHEN and CDR2 SYDVKM. CDR3 loop: CASTADRSYEQYF. The CDR3 region has the DNA TGTGCCAGCACGGCGGACAGGTCCTACGAGCAGTACTTC.